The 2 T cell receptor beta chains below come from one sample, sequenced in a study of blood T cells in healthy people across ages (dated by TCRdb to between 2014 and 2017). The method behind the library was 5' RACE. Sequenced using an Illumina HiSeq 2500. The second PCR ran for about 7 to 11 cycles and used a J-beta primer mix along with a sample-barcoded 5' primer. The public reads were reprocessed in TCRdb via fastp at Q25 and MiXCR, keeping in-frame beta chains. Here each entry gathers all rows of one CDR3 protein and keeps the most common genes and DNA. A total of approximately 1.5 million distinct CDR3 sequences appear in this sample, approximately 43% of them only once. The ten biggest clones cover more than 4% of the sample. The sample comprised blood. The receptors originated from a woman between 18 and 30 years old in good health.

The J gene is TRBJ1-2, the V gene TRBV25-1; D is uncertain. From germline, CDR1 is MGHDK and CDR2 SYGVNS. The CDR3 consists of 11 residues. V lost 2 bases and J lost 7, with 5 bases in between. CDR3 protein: CASSEGSGYTF. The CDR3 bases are TGTGCCAGCAGTGAAGGGAGTGGCTACACCTTC.

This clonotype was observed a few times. CDR3 bases: TGTGCCAGCAGCGACGCCGCGGCCAATGAGCAGTTCTTC. Encoded protein: CASSDAAANEQFF. The chain links TRBV7-9 to TRBJ2-1; D gene uncertain. Trimming stripped 5 bases from V and 6 bases from J, with 11 bases between. The CDR3 is made up of 13 amino acids. CDR1 SEHNR and CDR2 FQNEAQ come from the germline V gene (reference sequence). Drawing the rest from reference TRBV7-9 and TRBJ2-1, the complete variable domain is DTGVSQNPRHKITKRGQNVTFRCDPISEHNRLYWYRQTLGQGPEFLTYFQNEAQLEKSRLLSDRFSAERPKGSFSTLEIQRTEQGDSAMYLCASSDAAANEQFFGPGTRLTVL.